A selection of T cell receptor beta chains follows, all from one sample in a study of early T cells in non-severe SARS-CoV-2 infection. TCRdb called the 5' RACE reads again in MiXCR, with one record for every CDR3 protein. The repertoire includes approximately 120,000 distinct CDR3 sequences, 14% to 15% of them detected once, and 20% to 25% sits in the top ten. What was sequenced was whole blood. The receptors derive from an adult who was a healthcare worker with PCR-confirmed SARS-CoV-2 infection or an uninfected control (not recorded which). The CDR3 runs from the conserved cysteine through the conserved F or W. The order of the fields is J gene, clone size, D gene, V gene, CDR3 DNA, CDR3 protein. A D gene is named only where the DNA matches it firmly. Not all rows give a size; the values are once, few, many and, for expanded clones, a class.

J: TRBJ2-1; size: .; D: .; V: TRBV3-1; DNA: TGTGCCAGCAGCCAAGAATGGCTAGGGAGCTACAATGAGCAGTTCTTC; CDR3: CASSQEWLGSYNEQFF
J: TRBJ1-3; size: .; D: .; V: TRBV2; DNA: TGTGCCAGCAGTTCTGTCTCTGGAAACACCATATATTTT; CDR3: CASSSVSGNTIYF
J: TRBJ1-6; size: .; D: .; V: TRBV6-6; DNA: TGTGCCAGCAGTGGGGGGAGGAATTCACCCCTCCACTTT; CDR3: CASSGGRNSPLHF
J: TRBJ2-3; size: many; D: .; V: TRBV6-6; DNA: TGTGCCAGCTCCCGGGGGGCCGGCACAGATACGCAGTATTTT; CDR3: CASSRGAGTDTQYF
J: TRBJ2-7; size: .; D: TRBD1; V: TRBV5-1; DNA: TGCGCCAGCAGCTTCGACAGGGCCGAGCAGTACTTC; CDR3: CASSFDRAEQYF
J: TRBJ2-3; size: many; D: .; V: TRBV7-6; DNA: TGTGCCAGCAGCTCGTCCCGGGGCGCAGATACGCAGTATTTT; CDR3: CASSSSRGADTQYF
J: TRBJ1-2; size: .; D: TRBD1; V: TRBV3-1; DNA: TGTGCCAGCAGCCACGACAGGGAAATCCTAGAGAGCTACACCTTC; CDR3: CASSHDREILESYTF
J: TRBJ1-1; size: .; D: TRBD1; V: TRBV19; DNA: TGTGCCAGTAGAATGCTCAGCCCGGGGACAGGGGGCGCGAACACTGAAGCTTTCTTT; CDR3: CASRMLSPGTGGANTEAFF
J: TRBJ1-6; size: few; D: .; V: TRBV11-2; DNA: TGTGCCAGCAGCGGTGGACAAGCCAATTCACCCCTCCACTTT; CDR3: CASSGGQANSPLHF
J: TRBJ2-2; size: .; D: .; V: TRBV19; DNA: TGTGCCAGTAGTAGCCTCGGAGGAACCGGGGAGCTGTTTTTT; CDR3: CASSSLGGTGELFF
J: TRBJ2-2; size: many; D: .; V: TRBV5-1; DNA: TGCGCCAGCAGCGTGGACGGACTAACCGGGGAGCTGTTTTTT; CDR3: CASSVDGLTGELFF
J: TRBJ2-7; size: few; D: TRBD1; V: TRBV10-2; DNA: TGCGCCAGCCGGACAGGGGGGCAAGACGAGCAGTACTTC; CDR3: CASRTGGQDEQYF
J: TRBJ2-6; size: few; D: .; V: TRBV2; DNA: TGTGCCAGCAGGGTAGACACCGTCAACAACGTCCTGACTTTC; CDR3: CASRVDTVNNVLTF
J: TRBJ2-3; size: few; D: .; V: TRBV7-2; DNA: TGTGCCAGCAGCGTGACTAGTAGTCCAGATACGCAGTATTTT; CDR3: CASSVTSSPDTQYF
J: TRBJ1-2; size: .; D: .; V: TRBV2; DNA: TGTGCCAGCAGGAGGGACTCACTAGAGATTAACTATGGCTACACCTTC; CDR3: CASRRDSLEINYGYTF
J: TRBJ2-1; size: many; D: .; V: TRBV5-4; DNA: TGTGCCAGCAGAAGACTAGGGAGCTCCTACAATGAGCAGTTCTTC; CDR3: CASRRLGSSYNEQFF
J: TRBJ2-5; size: .; D: TRBD2; V: TRBV4-2; DNA: TGTGCCAGCAGCCAAGCGACTAGCGCCGAGACCCAGTACTTC; CDR3: CASSQATSAETQYF
J: TRBJ2-1; size: .; D: .; V: TRBV3-1; DNA: TGTGCCAGCAGCCAAGATGGAGACCCACCCTTCCTTGATGAGCAGTTCTTC; CDR3: CASSQDGDPPFLDEQFF
J: TRBJ2-1; size: .; D: TRBD1; V: TRBV7-6; DNA: TGTGCCAGCAGCCTGGGACAGGGGGCTTACAATGAGCAGTTCTTC; CDR3: CASSLGQGAYNEQFF
J: TRBJ1-2; size: .; D: TRBD1; V: TRBV10-3; DNA: TGTGCCATCAGCCGGGACAGGGATGGCTACACCTTC; CDR3: CAISRDRDGYTF
J: TRBJ1-5; size: .; D: TRBD1; V: TRBV19; DNA: TGTGCCAGTAGTCCCGCCCTAGGGACAGTTCCCCAGCATTTT; CDR3: CASSPALGTVPQHF
J: TRBJ2-3; size: few; D: TRBD2; V: TRBV4-1; DNA: TGCGCCAGCAGTCTCACTAGCGGGGGAAGTATAGATACGCAGTATTTT; CDR3: CASSLTSGGSIDTQYF
J: TRBJ1-3; size: many; D: TRBD1; V: TRBV18; DNA: TGTGCCAGCTCACCAGGACAGGTTGACTCTGGAAACACCATATATTTT; CDR3: CASSPGQVDSGNTIYF
J: TRBJ2-4; size: few; D: TRBD2; V: TRBV20-1; DNA: TGCAGTGCTAGAGTTGCGGGGGGGCAGGGAAACATTCAGTACTTC; CDR3: CSARVAGGQGNIQYF
J: TRBJ2-2; size: .; D: .; V: TRBV3-1; DNA: TGTGCCAGCAGCCAAGCGACTCCCGGGGAGCTGTTTTTT; CDR3: CASSQATPGELFF
J: TRBJ2-7; size: many; D: .; V: TRBV5-1; DNA: TGCGCCAGCAGCCAAAGGCTGGGACCCTACGAGCAGTACTTC; CDR3: CASSQRLGPYEQYF
J: TRBJ2-5; size: few; D: .; V: TRBV5-4; DNA: TGTGCCATGATATCGGGGAATCAAGAGACCCAGTACTTC; CDR3: CAMISGNQETQYF
J: TRBJ1-6; size: few; D: .; V: TRBV12-3/TRBV12-4; DNA: TGTGCCAGCGGGATATATAATTCACCCCTCCACTTT; CDR3: CASGIYNSPLHF
J: TRBJ1-1; size: few; D: .; V: TRBV5-6; DNA: TGTGCCAGCAGCTTAACCGGGACCGGATCCTACACTGAAGCTTTCTTT; CDR3: CASSLTGTGSYTEAFF
J: TRBJ1-3; size: .; D: .; V: TRBV10-3; DNA: TGTGCCATCAGTACAGGATTAGCAGGAAACACCATATATTTT; CDR3: CAISTGLAGNTIYF
J: TRBJ1-6; size: few; D: .; V: TRBV20-1; DNA: TGCAGTGCTAGCACAGGGAACTCACCCCTCCACTTT; CDR3: CSASTGNSPLHF
J: TRBJ1-4; size: .; D: .; V: TRBV4-1; DNA: TGCGCCAGCAGCCAATTGCGCGGAACTAATGAAAAACTGTTTTTT; CDR3: CASSQLRGTNEKLFF
J: TRBJ1-5; size: few; D: .; V: TRBV21-1; DNA: TGTGCCAGCAGCAAAGCGGAGGGAAAGGGAAGCAATCAGCCCCAGCATTTT; CDR3: CASSKAEGKGSNQPQHF
J: TRBJ2-1; size: .; D: .; V: TRBV29-1; DNA: TGCAGCGTTGAGGGATCCAATGAGCAGTTCTTC; CDR3: CSVEGSNEQFF
J: TRBJ2-6; size: many; D: .; V: TRBV19; DNA: TGTGCCAGTAGTATTGATACCGCTGGGGCCAACGTCCTGACTTTC; CDR3: CASSIDTAGANVLTF
J: TRBJ1-5; size: few; D: TRBD1; V: TRBV6-1; DNA: TGTGCCAGCAGCGAACGGGACAGTAATCAGCCCCAGCATTTT; CDR3: CASSERDSNQPQHF
J: TRBJ2-1; size: many; D: .; V: TRBV7-2; DNA: TGTGCCAGCAGCTTTGGCGGGGGCCCTTCCTACAATGAGCAGTTCTTC; CDR3: CASSFGGGPSYNEQFF
J: TRBJ2-1; size: few; D: .; V: TRBV12-3/TRBV12-4; DNA: TGTGCCGCGGCAAACTCCGGGACCCTGGGCTCCTACAATGAGCAGTTCTTC; CDR3: CAAANSGTLGSYNEQFF
J: TRBJ2-7; size: few; D: TRBD1; V: TRBV25-1; DNA: TGTGCCTCCTCCGGAGGACAGGGCTACGAGCAGTACTTC; CDR3: CASSGGQGYEQYF
J: TRBJ2-1; size: few; D: .; V: TRBV12-3/TRBV12-4; DNA: TGTGCCAGCAGTTGGGAAGCTAGCTCCTACAATGAGCAGTTCTTC; CDR3: CASSWEASSYNEQFF
J: TRBJ1-1; size: few; D: .; V: TRBV9; DNA: TGTGCCAGCAGCGTAGCTGGGCAGGGGACTTTCTTT; CDR3: CASSVAGQGTFF
J: TRBJ2-7; size: .; D: TRBD2; V: TRBV20-1; DNA: TGCAGTGCCACGTCGGGACTAGACGGAAACGAGCAGTACTTC; CDR3: CSATSGLDGNEQYF
J: TRBJ1-6; size: few; D: TRBD1; V: TRBV12-3/TRBV12-4; DNA: TGTGCCAGCACCCCCGAGGGACAGATTAATTCACCCCTCCACTTT; CDR3: CASTPEGQINSPLHF
J: TRBJ1-2; size: many; D: TRBD1; V: TRBV20-1; DNA: TGCAGTGCTGGACAGGGCAACTATGGCTACACCTTC; CDR3: CSAGQGNYGYTF
J: TRBJ2-1; size: .; D: .; V: TRBV10-3; DNA: TGTGCCATCGGTGAGTCAGGGGAGCAGTTCTTC; CDR3: CAIGESGEQFF
J: TRBJ2-7; size: .; D: TRBD1; V: TRBV29-1; DNA: TGCAGCGCTGACAGGGGATCCGAGCAGTACTTC; CDR3: CSADRGSEQYF
J: TRBJ2-5; size: .; D: .; V: TRBV12-3/TRBV12-4; DNA: TGTGCCAGCAGTTTTACCGACCAAGAGACCCAGTACTTC; CDR3: CASSFTDQETQYF
J: TRBJ2-5; size: few; D: TRBD1; V: TRBV24-1; DNA: TGTGCCACCAGTGATTCGAGGGGGCTGGGAGAGACCCAGTACTTC; CDR3: CATSDSRGLGETQYF
J: TRBJ1-5; size: few; D: .; V: TRBV20-1; DNA: TGCAGTGCTGCGCCGGGATCCAACAATCAGCCCCAGCATTTT; CDR3: CSAAPGSNNQPQHF
J: TRBJ2-7; size: .; D: .; V: TRBV7-8; DNA: TGTGCCAGCAGCTTTGCCCACCACGAGCAGTACTTC; CDR3: CASSFAHHEQYF
J: TRBJ2-1; size: few; D: .; V: TRBV20-1; DNA: TGCAGTGCTAGAGAGCGGACCTACAATGAGCAGTTCTTC; CDR3: CSARERTYNEQFF
J: TRBJ1-4; size: few; D: TRBD1; V: TRBV19; DNA: TGTGCCAGTAGGGGGACAGCAACTAATGAAAAACTGTTTTTT; CDR3: CASRGTATNEKLFF
J: TRBJ2-3; size: few; D: .; V: TRBV19; DNA: TGTGCCAGTAGTATAGGACGAACCGATACGCAGTATTTT; CDR3: CASSIGRTDTQYF
J: TRBJ1-2; size: .; D: .; V: TRBV20-1; DNA: TGCAGTGCCGACAGGCCGTTACTTCTTAACTATGGCTACACCTTC; CDR3: CSADRPLLLNYGYTF